This TCR beta chain was captured by sequencing in a study of PD-1 blockade in mismatch repair-deficient tumors. General study findings and limits: Tumor-resident clones, often undetectable pretreatment in blood, expanded then contracted after pembrolizumab.

Repertoires were generated with immunoSEQ multiplex PCR, while TCRdb's copy carries only in-frame clones and drops some. The table has roughly 80,000 clones, 81% seen once. Worth noting for this clone: Its antigen is not known.

Trimming shortened V by 4 bases and J by 2 bases, and 17 bases separated the two germline ends. The CDR3 has 15 amino acids. Germline V gene data show CDR1 as SQVTM and CDR2 as ANQGSEA. All patients were mismatch repair deficient, assessed by either PCR or immunohistochemistry. This chain joins TRBV29-1 and TRBJ2-5; tentative D call: TRBD2 (5 bases). The clonotype was recovered from an adult with mismatch repair-deficient cancer. The sample was peripheral blood, taken 12 weeks after starting pembrolizumab. The CDR3 nucleotides are TGCAGCGTTGTCGAGGGCAAAGGGATACAAGAGACCCAGTACTTC. As protein: CSVVEGKGIQETQYF.